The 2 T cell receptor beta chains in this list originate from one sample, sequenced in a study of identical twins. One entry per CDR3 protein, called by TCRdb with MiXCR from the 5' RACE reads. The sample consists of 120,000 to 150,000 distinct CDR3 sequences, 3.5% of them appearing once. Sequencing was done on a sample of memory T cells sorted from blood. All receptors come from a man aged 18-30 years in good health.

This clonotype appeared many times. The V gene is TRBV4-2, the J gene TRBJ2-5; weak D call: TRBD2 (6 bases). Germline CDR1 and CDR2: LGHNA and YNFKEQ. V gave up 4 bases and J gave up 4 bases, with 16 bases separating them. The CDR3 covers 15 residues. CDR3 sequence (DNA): TGTGCCAGCAGCCGTGGCGGGACCGGGGGAGAGACCCAGTACTTC. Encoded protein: CASSRGGTGGETQYF.

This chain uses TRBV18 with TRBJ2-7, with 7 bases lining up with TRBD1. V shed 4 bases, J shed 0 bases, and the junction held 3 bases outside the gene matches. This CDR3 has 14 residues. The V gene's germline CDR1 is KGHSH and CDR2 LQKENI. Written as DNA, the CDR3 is TGTGCCAGCTCACGACAGGGCCTCTCCTACGAGCAGTACTTC. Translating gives CASSRQGLSYEQYF. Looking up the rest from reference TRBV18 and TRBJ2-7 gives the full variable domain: NAGVMQNPRHLVRRRGQEARLRCSPMKGHSHVYWYRQLPEEGLKFMVYLQKENIIDESGMPKERFSAEFPKEGPSILRIQQVVRGDSAAYFCASSRQGLSYEQYFGPGTRLTVT.